Below, one T cell receptor (beta chain) is given with its context. The data originate from a study of blood T cells in healthy people across ages. Sample-barcoded 5' priming and a J-beta primer mix drove a second PCR of about 7 to 11 cycles. TCRdb used MiXCR to reprocess the 5' RACE reads, holding one entry per CDR3 protein. The sample records 650,000 to 800,000 distinct CDR3 sequences, about 42% being singletons. The CDR3 contains 16 residues. The V gene's germline CDR1 is KGHSH and CDR2 LQKENI. Trimming took 1 base from V and 5 from J, leaving 14 bases between them. The TCR comes from a man aged 55 to 70 in good health. The J gene is TRBJ2-2, the V gene TRBV18, with a weak D call TRBD1 (6 bases). Sequencing input: blood. For the CDR3, the DNA is TGTGCCAGCTCACCACGATCGCAGGGGCCGACCGGGGAGCTGTTTTTT. Residues: CASSPRSQGPTGELFF.